These 25 T cell receptor beta chains came from one sample sequenced in a study of T cells in Graves' hyperthyroidism and ophthalmopathy (dated by TCRdb to about 2019). The library was built by means of multiplex PCR. The sequencer was an Illumina HiSeq 2000. The TCR beta CDR3 regions were amplified from RNA transcripts. For the first round of RT-PCR on the TCR CDR3, the HTBI primer set was used together with the Qiagen OneStep RT-PCR kit. TCRdb reprocessed the public reads (quality trimming at Q25 with fastp, clone calling with MiXCR) and kept in-frame beta chains. Rows are combined by CDR3 protein, so each entry shows the most common genes and DNA. The table for this sample lists about 610,000 distinct CDR3 sequences; about 43% of them were counted only once. In total, the top ten clones hold around 7.7% of the sample. The sequenced sample was peripheral blood or thyroid tissue (not recorded which). All receptors derive from a woman aged 18-35 years with Graves' hyperthyroidism.

This clonotype was seen repeatedly, ten times or more. V and J are TRBV2 and TRBJ1-5, with TRBD1 matching 8 bases. CDR1 SNHLY and CDR2 FYNNEI come from the germline V gene. This CDR3 spans 16 amino acids. V lost 4 bases, J lost 3 bases, and 8 bases stayed unmatched. DNA of the CDR3: TGTGCCAGCAGTGGAATGGACAGGGAGCCCAATCAGCCCCAGCATTTT. Translated, it gives CASSGMDREPNQPQHF.

This clonotype was detected ten times or more. The V call is TRBV10-2, the J call TRBJ2-7; 9 bases align to TRBD1. The CDR3 is 15 residues long. Looked up from germline, CDR1 is WSHSY and CDR2 is SAAADI. The junction had 6 bases not matched to a gene; V was cut back by 3 bases and J by 3 bases. CDR3 nucleotide sequence: TGCGCCAGCAGTGATAACAGGGGGCAATTCTACGAGCAGTACTTC. This gives the protein CASSDNRGQFYEQYF.

This clonotype was picked up many times. The CDR3 coding sequence is TGTGCCACCAGTGATAGGGCAGGGACCGAGGAGCAGTACTTC. Amino acids: CATSDRAGTEEQYF. The rearrangement joins TRBV24-1 to TRBJ2-7; D possibly uses TRBD1 or TRBD2 (5 bases each). The CDR3 runs 14 residues. The V gene lost 3 bases and the J gene lost 7 bases, with 15 bases spanning the gap. CDR1 and CDR2 (germline): KGHDR, SFDVKD.

This clonotype occurred many times. The chain joins TRBV20-1 to TRBJ2-5; TRBD2 matches at 11 bases. V trimming: 0 bases; J trimming: 2 bases; junction bases outside the gene matches: 2. The CDR3 extends over 15 amino acids. CDR1 is DFQATT, CDR2 SNEGSKA, per germline (reference sequence). The CDR3 reads CSARDRLAGQETQYF. The DNA of the CDR3 is TGCAGTGCTAGAGATAGACTAGCGGGGCAAGAGACCCAGTACTTC.

This clonotype was detected only a few times. The J gene is TRBJ2-7, the V gene TRBV29-1, with unresolved D. The J call may be faulty, since TRBJ2-1 better matches the DNA end. The CDR3 is 14 residues long. Germline CDR1 reads SQVTM; CDR2 reads ANQGSEA. The CDR3 DNA follows: TGCAGCGGCCGTTACCGAAGCTCCTACAATGAGCAGTTCTTC. The encoded protein is CSGRYRSSYNEQFF.

V gene TRBV11-1 combines with J gene TRBJ2-7, with D possibly being TRBD1 (6 bases). CDR1 is SGHAT, CDR2 FQDESV, per germline (reference sequence). Trimming shortened V by 3 bases and J by 7 bases, and 19 bases separated the two germline ends. This CDR3 has 15 residues. The DNA for the CDR3 is TGTGCCAGCAGCTTCGGGGAAGGGGGAGACGATGAGCAGTACTTC. It translates to CASSFGEGGDDEQYF.

This clonotype occurred many times. This chain joins TRBV7-6 and TRBJ2-7; the D is unclear. The CDR3 is made up of 11 amino acids. The V and J ends lost 5 bases and 3 bases respectively, with 5 bases between them. Germline CDR1 is SGHVS and CDR2 is FNYEAQ. The CDR3 sequence: CASSADYEQYF. CDR3 nucleotides: TGTGCCAGCAGCGCCGACTACGAGCAGTACTTC.

This clonotype was seen many times. The chain uses TRBV7-9 and TRBJ1-2; TRBD1 agrees at 7 bases. CDR3 length: 17 amino acids. J gave up 6 bases and V 3 bases, and 16 bases lay outside the gene matches. Germline-derived CDR1 and CDR2 are SEHNR and FQNEAQ (reference sequence). For the CDR3, the DNA is TGTGCCAGCAGCTTGTCAAGGACAGGTTTTTTCAGGCATGGCTACACCTTC. This codes for CASSLSRTGFFRHGYTF.

V usage is TRBV20-1 and J usage is TRBJ2-5; possible D gene TRBD2, 5 bases. The J call is doubtful: the DNA matches TRBJ2-4 better. This CDR3 is 13 amino acids long. In germline, CDR1 is DFQATT, CDR2 SNEGSKA (reference sequence). The CDR3 coding sequence is TGCAGTGCTAGTCCGGGGGCCAAAAACATTCAGTACTTC. This encodes CSASPGAKNIQYF.

This clonotype was picked up many times. CDR3 DNA: TGTGCCAGCAGCCCGGCGGCTTCCTACGAGCAGTACTTC. This codes for CASSPAASYEQYF. This sequence joins TRBV7-9 and TRBJ2-7, with D hard to call. This CDR3 has 13 residues. CDR1 SEHNR and CDR2 FQNEAQ come from the germline V gene (reference sequence). The germline V and J ends were trimmed by 5 bases and 1 base, with 9 bases remaining between them.

This clonotype was picked up many times. The chain employs TRBV10-3 and TRBJ2-5, with TRBD1 as a possible D gene (5 bases). This CDR3 has 12 residues. CDR1 ENHRY and CDR2 SYGVKD come from the germline V gene. V lost 10 bases and J 5 bases, leaving 14 bases between the germline ends. Here the CDR3 reads CATRTFEETQYF. The CDR3 coding sequence is TGTGCCACCCGGACATTTGAGGAGACCCAGTACTTC.

V usage is TRBV10-3 and J usage is TRBJ1-3, with 10 bases matching TRBD1. Germline CDR1 and CDR2: ENHRY and SYGVKD. Trimming removed 5 bases from V and 0 bases from J; junction bases left unmatched: 7. The CDR3 contains 17 residues. CDR3 loop: CAISPGTGVLSGNTIYF. The CDR3 bases are TGTGCCATCAGTCCCGGGACAGGGGTCCTCTCTGGAAACACCATATATTTT.

This clonotype was detected many times. The chain uses TRBV4-1 and TRBJ2-5, with D perhaps TRBD2 (6 bases). CDR3 length equals 16 residues. Trimming left V 2 bases short and J 1 base short, with 14 bases between. CDR1 and CDR2 from the germline V gene are MGHRA and YSYEKL. The chain's CDR3 is CASSQIWVGGQETQYF. The CDR3 DNA follows: TGCGCCAGCAGCCAAATCTGGGTGGGGGGCCAAGAGACCCAGTACTTC.

This chain joins TRBV2 and TRBJ1-4; D not certain. Trimming took off 5 bases at V and 7 bases at J, with 14 bases between the two ends. The germline gives CDR1 SNHLY, CDR2 FYNNEI. This CDR3 region has 14 residues. CDR3 in DNA: TGTGCCAGCAGTCACCGGGCCGGCTCTGAAAAACTGTTTTTT. Its translation: CASSHRAGSEKLFF. Complete variable domain (other parts from reference TRBV2 and TRBJ1-4): EPEVTQTPSHQVTQMGQEVILRCVPISNHLYFYWYRQILGQKVEFLVSFYNNEISEKSEIFDDQFSVERPDGSNFTLKIRSTKLEDSAMYFCASSHRAGSEKLFFGSGTQLSVL.

This clonotype was seen repeatedly, ten times or more. This chain connects TRBV20-1 to TRBJ2-2; 7 positions match TRBD1. The CDR3 contains 14 residues. Germline-derived CDR1 and CDR2 are DFQATT and SNEGSKA (reference sequence). Unmatched junction bases numbered 0, after V lost 1 base and J lost 1 base. CDR3 sequence (DNA): TGCAGTGCTAGAGCAGGGGGGAACACCGGGGAGCTGTTTTTT. Protein product: CSARAGGNTGELFF.

This clonotype has a count of ten or more. This chain uses TRBV29-1 with TRBJ2-5; TRBD2 might be the D (7 bases). The CDR3 runs 13 residues. Trimming removed 6 bases at V and 5 bases at J, with 16 bases between. Germline V lookup: CDR1 SQVTM, CDR2 ANQGSEA. The CDR3 sequence: CSVLGHGRETQYF. The CDR3 DNA sequence: TGCAGCGTCTTGGGACACGGGAGGGAGACCCAGTACTTC.

A few counts support this clonotype. A much larger clonotype is one base distant, so this may be a read error. This rearrangement joins TRBV19 to TRBJ2-5; 11 bases are shared with TRBD2. The CDR3 has 16 amino acids. Germline V lookup: CDR1 LNHDA, CDR2 SQIVND (reference sequence). The V gene end was trimmed by 5 bases and the J gene end by 5 bases; junction bases not matched to a gene: 10. The CDR3 DNA is TGTGCCAGTAGTCCCCGACTAGCGGGAACGGAGGAGACCCAGTACTTC. It codes for CASSPRLAGTEETQYF.

This chain connects TRBV2 to TRBJ2-5; 10 bases line up with TRBD2. The DNA end is a closer match to TRBJ2-1, so the J assignment may be wrong. Germline V lookup: CDR1 SNHLY, CDR2 FYNNEI. This CDR3 contains 15 residues. The CDR3 DNA reads TGTGCCAGCAGCCAAGGTAGCGGGAGGTCGGGGGAGCAGTTCTTC. Its translation: CASSQGSGRSGEQFF.

The table lists this clonotype with many counts. The rearrangement links TRBV6-5 to TRBJ2-7; no firm D call. V lost 11 bases, J lost 6 bases, and 17 bases lay in between. CDR1 and CDR2 (germline): MNHEY, SVGAGI. This CDR3 contains 12 residues. For the CDR3, the DNA is TGTGCCGCTTCGCTGGGGATGGGCGAGCAGTACTTC. Translating it yields CAASLGMGEQYF.

This clonotype came up many times. The chain has TRBV20-1 and TRBJ2-7, with 9 positions matching TRBD1. The CDR3 loop spans 13 amino acids. The trim removed 2 bases at V and 6 bases at J, leaving 5 bases unmatched. CDR1 is DFQATT and CDR2 is SNEGSKA in the germline V gene (reference sequence). The CDR3 DNA is TGCAGTGCTAGACGGGACAGGGACGGCGAGCAGTACTTC. Translating gives CSARRDRDGEQYF.

This clonotype was counted ten times or more. This chain connects TRBV27 to TRBJ1-1, with D possibly matching TRBD1 (5 bases). V dropped 7 bases and J dropped 4 bases, with 16 bases sitting between them. This CDR3 spans 14 amino acids. Germline lookup yields CDR1 MNHEY and CDR2 SMNVEV (reference sequence). This CDR3 reads CASIRDESGTEAFF. As DNA, the CDR3 is TGTGCCAGCATAAGGGACGAATCGGGCACTGAAGCTTTCTTT.

Many counts were recorded for this clonotype. The rearrangement joins TRBV20-1 to TRBJ1-1; D remains unclear. Deletions cut 6 bases from V and 3 bases from J, with 17 bases between. There are 14 residues in the CDR3. Germline V CDR1 and CDR2: DFQATT, SNEGSKA (reference sequence). The CDR3 region is CSATPPSPDTEAFF. CDR3 bases: TGCAGTGCCACCCCCCCGAGTCCGGACACTGAAGCTTTCTTT.

For this clonotype: At one end the junction does not follow the germline gene, possibly because of a read error. The genes are TRBV13 and TRBJ1-4, with no clear D. The germline CDR1 and CDR2 sequences are PRHDT and FYEKMQ (reference sequence). The CDR3 is 8 residues long. The CDR3 DNA reads TGTGCCAGCAGCTTAGGGGGTTTT. This gives the protein CASSLGGF.

The rearrangement uses TRBV11-1 and TRBJ2-1; 9 bases are a match to TRBD2. This CDR3 is built from 19 residues. Per the germline V gene, CDR1 is SGHAT and CDR2 is FQDESV (reference sequence). V lost 4 bases to trimming and J lost 0 bases; unmatched junction nucleotides: 13. Here the CDR3 DNA reads TGTGCCAGCAGCTATCAGCTAGCGGGGATCAAGAGCTCCTACAATGAGCAGTTCTTC. Protein sequence: CASSYQLAGIKSSYNEQFF.

Note on this clonotype: Being one base from a much bigger clone, this may be a read error. The genes are TRBV19 and TRBJ1-5; 9 positions agree with TRBD1. CDR1 is LNHDA, CDR2 SQIVND, per germline (reference sequence). This CDR3 comprises 14 residues. The CDR3: CASSTTGGNQPRHF. CDR3 coding DNA: TGTGCCAGTTCTACTACAGGGGGCAATCAGCCCCGGCATTTT.